Below, 8 T cell receptor beta chains from the same sample are listed, as sequenced in a study of T cell responses to AZD1222 COVID-19 vaccine. Clones were sequenced by immunoSEQ multiplex PCR, and TCRdb holds only the in-frame ones, with some missing. Of about 170,000 clones listed, over 80% were seen once; the top ten hold about 4.3%. The input for sequencing was peripheral blood, taken 28 days after the second dose of the MenACWY control vaccine. Source of these receptors: an adult who received the MenACWY meningococcal vaccine as a control.

This sequence joins TRBV6-5 and TRBJ1-1; D may be TRBD1 (5 bases). This CDR3 region has 13 residues. Trimming took off 8 bases at V and 0 bases at J, with 10 bases between the two ends. The germline gives CDR1 MNHEY, CDR2 SVGAGI. CDR3 DNA: TGTGCCAGCGGGGCAGGCATGAACACTGAAGCTTTCTTT. This encodes CASGAGMNTEAFF.

This chain connects TRBV30 to TRBJ1-2; possible D gene TRBD1, 5 bases. Trimming stripped 5 bases from V and 7 bases from J, with 20 bases between. The CDR3 runs to 14 residues. Germline assignment: CDR1 GTSNPN and CDR2 SVGIG (reference sequence). The CDR3 loop reads CAWASPGTWRGYTF. The CDR3 coding sequence is TGTGCCTGGGCATCCCCCGGGACTTGGCGTGGCTACACCTTC.

The chain is built from TRBV19 and TRBJ1-4; 9 bases agree with TRBD1. The germline gives CDR1 LNHDA, CDR2 SQIVND (reference sequence). V was pared by 9 bases and J by 3 bases, with 11 bases of the junction left unmatched. There are 16 residues in the CDR3. The CDR3 spells CASSSHRGPANEKLFF. CDR3 sequence (DNA): TGTGCCAGCTCCTCCCACAGGGGGCCGGCTAATGAAAAACTGTTTTTT.

This clone was recorded a few times. J is TRBJ1-6 and V is TRBV5-1, with 8 bases that match TRBD1. CDR3 size: 14 residues. The V gene's germline CDR1 is SGHRS and CDR2 YFSETQ. The V gene end was trimmed by 4 bases and the J gene end by 10 bases; junction bases not matched to a gene: 7. CDR3 sequence: CASSPRTGSSPLHF. The CDR3 region has the DNA TGCGCCAGCAGCCCCCGGACAGGGAGCTCACCCCTCCACTTT.

This clone was recorded once. V usage is TRBV15 and J usage is TRBJ2-6, with D possibly being TRBD1 or TRBD2 (5 bases each). Germline V gene data show CDR1 as LNHNV and CDR2 as YYDKDF (reference sequence). Trimming left V 1 base short and J 2 bases short, with 9 bases between. The CDR3 covers 16 residues. The CDR3 is CATSRAWGTGANVLTF. In DNA form, the CDR3 reads TGTGCCACCAGCAGAGCATGGGGGACTGGGGCCAACGTCCTGACTTTC.

This chain connects TRBV28 to TRBJ1-4; TRBD1 is a possible D gene (6 bases). The V gene lost 6 bases and the J gene lost 5 bases, with 10 bases spanning the gap. CDR3 size: 13 residues. Germline values: CDR1 MDHEN, CDR2 SYDVKM. The CDR3 region has the DNA TGTGCCAGCAGCAGGGACATGAATGAAAAACTGTTTTTT. It codes for CASSRDMNEKLFF.

This chain joins TRBV28 and TRBJ1-5; D is uncertain. The germline V gene has CDR1 MDHEN and CDR2 SYDVKM. This CDR3 has 15 amino acids. The V end lost 7 bases, the J end lost 2 bases, and 15 bases lay between the germline ends. In DNA form, the CDR3 reads TGTGCCAGCACCCCGCCGACCGGGGGCAATCAGCCCCAGCATTTT. Protein sequence: CASTPPTGGNQPQHF.

Note on this clone: The junction departs from germline at one end; a sequencing error may be responsible. The chain recombines TRBV5-6 with TRBJ1-2, with 7 nucleotides matching TRBD1. The germline V gene encodes CDR1 SGHDT and CDR2 YYEEEE. The CDR3 has 14 residues. The CDR3 sequence is CASSWDRHDYGYTF. CDR3 in DNA: TGTGCCAGTAGCTGGGACAGACACGACTATGGCTACACCTTC.